Each of the 21 T cell receptor beta chains below was sequenced from the same sample in a study of monozygotic twins with inflammatory bowel disease (dated by TCRdb to the late 2010s). Library preparation employed 5' RACE. Sequenced on an Illumina HiSeq 2500. The reads underwent TCRdb reprocessing, giving one record for each CDR3 protein sequence and no DNA. This sample's table has entries for approximately 380,000 distinct CDR3 sequences. Of the sample, roughly 2.6% is held by the ten largest clones. Sequencing was performed on blood. These receptors were taken from a human donor with ulcerative colitis or Crohn's disease, or a healthy co-twin of an affected twin (not recorded which).

CDR3 sequence: CASSPPGGNREQFF. J is TRBJ2-1 and V is TRBV6-1; without DNA, the TCRdb call of TRBD1 cannot be checked. This CDR3 is built from 14 residues. From germline, CDR1 is MNHNS and CDR2 SASEGT.

This chain connects TRBV7-2 to TRBJ1-2; as DNA is missing, the TRBD1 call by TCRdb cannot be tested. Germline CDR1 reads SGHTA; CDR2 reads FQGNSA. The CDR3 has 15 amino acids. The CDR3: CASSLQTGGGYGYTF.

The CDR3 sequence: CASSFSRDRDNEKLFF. This sequence joins TRBV7-9 and TRBJ1-4; the D call from TCRdb, TRBD1, cannot be confirmed without DNA. This CDR3 is 16 amino acids long. CDR1 and CDR2 from the germline V gene are SEHNR and FQNEAQ (reference sequence).

CDR3 amino acids: CASSEQQIRGQYF. V gene TRBV6-1 combines with J gene TRBJ2-7. Germline values: CDR1 MNHNS, CDR2 SASEGT. CDR3 length: 13 amino acids.

This chain connects TRBV5-1 to TRBJ1-2; TCRdb outputs TRBD1, but without DNA this stays unchecked. The germline CDR1 and CDR2 sequences are SGHRS and YFSETQ. The CDR3 totals 14 residues. The CDR3: CASSPFDREDGYTF. The full variable domain, completed using reference TRBV5-1 and TRBJ1-2, is KAGVTQTPRYLIKTRGQQVTLSCSPISGHRSVSWYQQTPGQGLQFLFEYFSETQRNKGNFPGRFSGRQFSNSRSEMNVSTLELGDSALYLCASSPFDREDGYTFGSGTRLTVV.

V and J are TRBV29-1 and TRBJ2-3; no DNA is available, so the TRBD1 call from TCRdb remains unchecked. Germline assignment: CDR1 SQVTM and CDR2 ANQGSEA. This CDR3 spans 14 amino acids. The CDR3 here is CSGEVEGGTDTQYF.

The chain has TRBV7-2 and TRBJ2-3; absent DNA, TCRdb's TRBD1 call cannot be checked. Germline V gives CDR1 SGHTA, CDR2 FQGNSA. The CDR3 sequence is 16 residues long. CDR3 sequence: CASSLERRGSTDTQYF.

The V gene is TRBV7-7, the J gene TRBJ2-1; TCRdb indicates TRBD1, and absent DNA this call remains unverified. The CDR3 totals 13 residues. The germline CDR1 and CDR2 sequences are SSHAT and FNYEAQ (reference sequence). This CDR3 reads CASGHPGDNEQFF.

The gene calls are TRBV5-1 and TRBJ1-3. The CDR3 consists of 15 residues. CDR1 SGHRS and CDR2 YFSETQ come from the germline V gene. The CDR3 loop reads CASSLGHGGGNTIYF.

J is TRBJ1-5 and V is TRBV3-1. The CDR3 has 15 residues. Germline V gives CDR1 LGHDT, CDR2 YNNKEL (reference sequence). The CDR3 loop is CASSQDRVRGQPQHF.

The chain uses TRBV28 and TRBJ2-2; TCRdb's D call of TRBD1 is untestable without DNA. CDR3 length: 13 amino acids. From germline, CDR1 is MDHEN and CDR2 SYDVKM. The CDR3 sequence: CATTGVVAGELFF. The full variable domain, its missing parts supplied by reference TRBV28 and TRBJ2-2, is DVKVTQSSRYLVKRTGEKVFLECVQDMDHENMFWYRQDPGLGLRLIYFSYDVKMKEKGDIPEGYSVSREKKERFSLILESASTNQTSMYLCATTGVVAGELFFGEGSRLTVL.

The chain carries TRBV15 and TRBJ1-2; TCRdb indicates TRBD1, and absent DNA this call remains unverified. The CDR3 is made up of 15 amino acids. Germline CDR1 is LNHNV and CDR2 is YYDKDF (reference sequence). The chain's CDR3 is CATSALRVRDYGYTF.

V and J are TRBV24-1 and TRBJ1-5. Per the germline V gene, CDR1 is KGHDR and CDR2 is SFDVKD. CDR3 length: 16 residues. This CDR3 reads CATSDSSWGLNQPQHF.

This chain uses TRBV11-1 with TRBJ1-1; the TCRdb D gene call, TRBD1, has no DNA to confirm it. Germline V lookup: CDR1 SGHAT, CDR2 FQDESV (reference sequence). The CDR3 runs 14 residues. The CDR3 sequence is CASSSPYSGVEAFF.

The chain links TRBV4-2 to TRBJ1-1; as DNA is missing, the TRBD1 call by TCRdb cannot be tested. The CDR3 runs to 19 residues. Germline V gene lookup returns CDR1 LGHNA and CDR2 YNFKEQ. The CDR3 protein is CASSLRLRDGRIGRTEAFF.

CDR3 loop: CSVESRGTYEQYF. The chain employs TRBV29-1 and TRBJ2-7; TCRdb reports TRBD1, a call that lacks DNA to check it against. CDR1 is SQVTM and CDR2 is ANQGSEA in the germline V gene. There are 13 residues in the CDR3.

V and J are TRBV6-5 and TRBJ2-7. This CDR3 spans 13 amino acids. The V gene's germline CDR1 is MNHEY and CDR2 SVGAGI. This CDR3 reads CASSYNIFYEQYF.

The CDR3 here is CASSQFTQGSGTQYF. The chain recombines TRBV28 with TRBJ2-3; the D gene TCRdb calls, TRBD1, cannot be checked with no DNA. CDR1 MDHEN and CDR2 SYDVKM come from the germline V gene. The CDR3 totals 15 residues.

This sequence joins TRBV20-1 and TRBJ1-5; there is no DNA to check the TCRdb D call of TRBD1. The CDR3 totals 14 residues. Germline CDR1 and CDR2: DFQATT and SNEGSKA (reference sequence). The CDR3 sequence is CSATDRDFNQPQHF.

The gene calls are TRBV5-1 and TRBJ2-2. There are 14 residues in the CDR3. The germline V gene encodes CDR1 SGHRS and CDR2 YFSETQ. This chain's CDR3 is CASSDPGNTGELFF.

The genes are TRBV29-1 and TRBJ1-2; TCRdb picks TRBD1, but there is no DNA to check that call. The CDR3 loop spans 15 amino acids. From germline, CDR1 is SQVTM and CDR2 ANQGSEA. CDR3 sequence reads: CSVAGAGSQNYGYTF.